This T cell receptor beta chain was sequenced for a study of blood T cell repertoires in COVID-19. Study summary: Sources were T cells, B-cell-depleted T cells, or PBMCs; the material itself was cDNA or gDNA.

In the authors' workflow: Estimates of nucleated cell counts were drawn from the amplification of reference gene primers. The repertoire was sequenced with immunoSEQ multiplex PCR; TCRdb's copy has only in-frame clones and lacks some. Clone size and the V and J calls come from that table; the DNA yielded D and trimming. Of 270,000 or so clones detected, 89% appear once; the ten largest clones hold about 0.94%. This clone showed up just once. V shed 0 bases and J shed 7 bases, with 7 bases lying between them. The CDR3 length is 13 residues. CDR1 MNHNS and CDR2 SASEGT come from the germline V gene. The sample was peripheral blood. The TCR comes from a woman aged 40 to 49 who had recovered from COVID-19. V is TRBV6-1 and J is TRBJ2-1; D is undetermined. CDR3 loop: CASSEAVRNEQFF. CDR3 sequence (DNA): TGTGCCAGCAGTGAAGCGGTCAGGAATGAGCAGTTCTTC.